This is a list of T cell receptor beta chains from one sample in a study of T cell changes during pregnancy in multiple sclerosis. The repertoire was sequenced with immunoSEQ multiplex PCR; TCRdb's copy has only in-frame clones and lacks some. The sample records about 38,000 clones, around 93% being singletons. Specimen: CD4+ T cells from peripheral blood mononuclear cells, collected in the second trimester of pregnancy. The receptor source for this set is a female donor with multiple sclerosis, enrolled in a pregnancy study. CDR3s include the opening cysteine and the closing phenylalanine or tryptophan. A D gene is named only where the DNA matches it firmly. Rows give clone size only sometimes, using once, few, many, or a class for an expanded clone.

D gene	J gene	clone size	CDR3 length	V gene	CDR3 protein	CDR3 DNA
NA	TRBJ1-1	NA	15	TRBV18	CASSLQPGSDTEAFF	TGTGCCAGCTCCCTCCAACCGGGGTCTGACACTGAAGCTTTCTTT
TRBD2	TRBJ2-7	NA	15	TRBV28	CASSSLAGVLRAQYF	TGTGCCAGCAGTTCCCTAGCGGGAGTGCTACGAGCACAGTACTTC
TRBD1	TRBJ2-2	once	15	TRBV27	CASSLEGRGPGELFF	TGTGCCAGCAGTTTAGAGGGCAGGGGGCCCGGGGAGCTGTTTTTT
NA	TRBJ2-7	NA	16	TRBV7-9	CASSLGSWRSPYEQYF	TGTGCCAGCAGCTTGGGGTCGTGGAGGTCCCCCTACGAGCAGTACTTC
NA	TRBJ1-1	NA	13	TRBV7-2	CASSLVTGAEAFF	TGTGCCAGCAGCTTAGTAACAGGAGCTGAAGCTTTCTTT
NA	TRBJ1-1	NA	13	TRBV2	CASSETRRSEAFF	TGTGCCAGCAGTGAGACCAGGAGGAGTGAAGCTTTCTTT
TRBD1	TRBJ1-5	NA	17	TRBV13	CASRYTGGSYSNQPQHF	TGTGCCAGCAGATACACAGGGGGCAGTTATAGCAATCAGCCCCAGCATTTT
TRBD2	TRBJ2-3	NA	15	TRBV7-9	CASSLAGGSTDTQYF	TGTGCCAGCAGCTTAGCGGGGGGGAGCACAGATACGCAGTATTTT
NA	TRBJ1-5	NA	15	TRBV19	CASSSGSGTYQPQHF	TGTGCCAGTAGTAGCGGATCTGGGACTTATCAGCCCCAGCATTTT
TRBD2	TRBJ2-7	NA	13	TRBV27	CASSETSVYEQYF	TGTGCCAGCAGCGAGACTAGCGTCTACGAGCAGTACTTC
TRBD2	TRBJ2-1	NA	15	TRBV19	CASSPASGVLGEQFF	TGTGCCAGTAGTCCCGCTAGCGGGGTCTTGGGTGAGCAGTTCTTC
TRBD1	TRBJ2-7	NA	15	TRBV18	CASSSNTGTGAEQYF	TGTGCCAGCTCATCGAATACCGGGACAGGGGCCGAGCAGTACTTC
TRBD1	TRBJ1-1	few	14	TRBV29-1	CSVIGQDGNTEAFF	TGCAGCGTGATCGGACAGGACGGGAACACTGAAGCTTTCTTT
NA	TRBJ1-2	NA	14	TRBV7-3	CASSPSAALNGYTF	TGTGCCAGCAGCCCATCGGCGGCGCTCAATGGCTACACCTTC
TRBD2	TRBJ2-7	NA	16	TRBV7-6	CASSLTGREGSDEQYF	TGTGCCAGCAGCTTAACGGGGCGGGAGGGGAGCGACGAGCAGTACTTC
NA	TRBJ2-3	NA	12	TRBV12-5	CASGQLGDTQYF	TGTGCTAGTGGCCAACTAGGAGATACGCAGTATTTT
NA	TRBJ2-7	NA	15	TRBV7-2	CASSLQGGFRDSQIF	TGTGCCAGCAGCCTACAGGGGGGGTTCCGGGACAGCCAAATTTTC
TRBD2	TRBJ2-1	NA	14	TRBV2	CASTFLLAGGRWFF	TGTGCCAGCACATTTCTACTAGCGGGGGGCCGATGGTTCTTC
NA	TRBJ2-5	NA	14	TRBV11-2	CASSSELVGETQYF	TGTGCCAGCAGCTCCGAACTAGTGGGGGAGACCCAGTACTTC
NA	TRBJ2-5	NA	10	TRBV29-1	CSAGVETQYF	TGCAGCGCAGGGGTTGAGACCCAGTACTTC
TRBD2	TRBJ2-5	NA	15	TRBV11-2	CASSFISGSRETQYF	TGTGCCAGCAGCTTTATAAGCGGGAGTAGAGAGACCCAGTACTTC
NA	TRBJ2-7	NA	12	TRBV18	CASSVGGYEQYF	TGTGCCAGCTCCGTTGGGGGGTACGAGCAGTACTTC
NA	TRBJ1-2	NA	15	TRBV6-6	CASSYSFDFGGGYTF	TGTGCCAGCAGTTACTCTTTCGATTTCGGAGGGGGCTACACCTTC
NA	TRBJ1-6	few	17	TRBV4-3	CASSPVQGGSDNSPLHF	TGCGCCAGCAGCCCCGTGCAGGGAGGGTCAGATAATTCACCCCTCCACTTT
NA	TRBJ2-1	NA	15	TRBV5-1	CASSFTSHPYNEQFF	TGCGCCAGCAGCTTTACTAGCCACCCTTACAATGAGCAGTTCTTC
NA	TRBJ2-7	NA	13	TRBV5-1	CASSLAPSYEQYF	TGCGCCAGCAGCTTAGCACCCTCCTACGAGCAGTACTTC
TRBD2	TRBJ2-1	NA	15	TRBV28	CASSSSGRRGNEQFF	TGTGCCAGCAGTTCCAGCGGGAGGAGGGGGAATGAGCAGTTCTTC